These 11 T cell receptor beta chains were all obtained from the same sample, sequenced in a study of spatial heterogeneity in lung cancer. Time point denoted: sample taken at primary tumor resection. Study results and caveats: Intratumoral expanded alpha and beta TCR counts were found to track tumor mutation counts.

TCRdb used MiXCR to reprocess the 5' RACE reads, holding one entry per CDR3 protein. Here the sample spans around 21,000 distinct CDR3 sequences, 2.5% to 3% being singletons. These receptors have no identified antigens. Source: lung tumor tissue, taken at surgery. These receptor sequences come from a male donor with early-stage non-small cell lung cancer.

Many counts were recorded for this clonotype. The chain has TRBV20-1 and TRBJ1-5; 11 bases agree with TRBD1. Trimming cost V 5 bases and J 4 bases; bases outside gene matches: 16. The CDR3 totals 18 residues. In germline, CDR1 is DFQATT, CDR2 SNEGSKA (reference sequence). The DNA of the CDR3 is TGCAGTGCTTCCACTTCCTGGACAGGGGGCCTACGAAATCAGCCCCAGCATTTT. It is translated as CSASTSWTGGLRNQPQHF.

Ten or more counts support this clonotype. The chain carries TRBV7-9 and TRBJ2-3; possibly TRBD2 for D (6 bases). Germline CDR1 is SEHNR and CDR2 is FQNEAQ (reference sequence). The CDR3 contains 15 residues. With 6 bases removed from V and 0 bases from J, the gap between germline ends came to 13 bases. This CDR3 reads CASSSRLDSTDTQYF. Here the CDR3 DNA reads TGTGCCAGCAGTTCACGACTAGATAGCACAGATACGCAGTATTTT.

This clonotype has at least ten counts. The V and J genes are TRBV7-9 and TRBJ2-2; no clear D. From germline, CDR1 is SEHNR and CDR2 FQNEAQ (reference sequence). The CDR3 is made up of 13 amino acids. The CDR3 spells CAWQWYNTGELFF. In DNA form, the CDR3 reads TGTGCTTGGCAGTGGTACAACACCGGGGAGCTGTTTTTT.

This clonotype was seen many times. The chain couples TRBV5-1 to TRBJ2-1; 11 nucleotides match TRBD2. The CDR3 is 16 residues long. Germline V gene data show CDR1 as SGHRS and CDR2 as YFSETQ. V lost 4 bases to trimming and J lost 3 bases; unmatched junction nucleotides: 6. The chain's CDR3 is CASSEAGTSGYNEQFF. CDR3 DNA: TGCGCCAGCAGCGAAGCCGGGACTAGCGGCTACAATGAGCAGTTCTTC.

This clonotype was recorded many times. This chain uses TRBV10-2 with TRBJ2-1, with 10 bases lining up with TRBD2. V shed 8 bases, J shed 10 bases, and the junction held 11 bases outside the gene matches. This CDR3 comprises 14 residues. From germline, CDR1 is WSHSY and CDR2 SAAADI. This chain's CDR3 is CASGTSGTDGEQFF. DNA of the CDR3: TGCGCCAGCGGAACTAGCGGGACCGATGGGGAGCAGTTCTTC.

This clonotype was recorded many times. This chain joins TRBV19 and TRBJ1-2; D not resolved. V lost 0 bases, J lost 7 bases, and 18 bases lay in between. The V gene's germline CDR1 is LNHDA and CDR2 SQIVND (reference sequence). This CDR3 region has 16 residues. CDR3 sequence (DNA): TGTGCCAGTAGTATAGACGAGACAATCCCTATCGGTGGCTACACCTTC. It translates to CASSIDETIPIGGYTF.

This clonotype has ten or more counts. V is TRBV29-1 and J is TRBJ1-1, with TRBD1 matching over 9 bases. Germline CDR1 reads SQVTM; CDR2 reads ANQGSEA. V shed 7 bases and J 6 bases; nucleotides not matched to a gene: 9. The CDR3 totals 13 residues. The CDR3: CSGTGQGGAEAFF. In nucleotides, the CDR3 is TGCAGCGGGACGGGACAGGGAGGGGCTGAAGCTTTCTTT.

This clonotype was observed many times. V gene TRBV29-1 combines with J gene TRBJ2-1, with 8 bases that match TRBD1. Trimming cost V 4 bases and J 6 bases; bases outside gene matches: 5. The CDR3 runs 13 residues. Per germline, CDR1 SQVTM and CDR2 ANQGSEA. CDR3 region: CSVGGGTGNEQFF. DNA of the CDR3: TGCAGCGTTGGAGGCGGGACAGGCAATGAGCAGTTCTTC.

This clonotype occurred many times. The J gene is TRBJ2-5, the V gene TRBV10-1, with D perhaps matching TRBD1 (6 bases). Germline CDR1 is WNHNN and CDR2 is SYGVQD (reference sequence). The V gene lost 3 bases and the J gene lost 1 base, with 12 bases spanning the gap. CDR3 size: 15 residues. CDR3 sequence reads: CASSDGTGSQETQYF. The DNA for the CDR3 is TGCGCCAGCAGTGACGGCACAGGGAGCCAAGAGACCCAGTACTTC.

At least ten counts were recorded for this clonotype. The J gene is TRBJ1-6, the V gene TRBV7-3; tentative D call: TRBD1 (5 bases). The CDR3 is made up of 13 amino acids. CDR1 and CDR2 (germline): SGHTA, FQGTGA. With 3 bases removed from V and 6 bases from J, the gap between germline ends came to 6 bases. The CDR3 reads CASSLGLNSPLHF. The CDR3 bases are TGTGCCAGCAGCTTGGGACTTAATTCACCCCTCCACTTT.

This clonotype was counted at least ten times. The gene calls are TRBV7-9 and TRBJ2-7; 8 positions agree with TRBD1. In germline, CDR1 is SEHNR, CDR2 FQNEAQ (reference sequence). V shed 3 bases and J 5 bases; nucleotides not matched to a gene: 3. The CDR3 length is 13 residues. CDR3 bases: TGTGCCAGCAGCTTGGGACAGGTTGACGAGCAGTACTTC. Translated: CASSLGQVDEQYF.